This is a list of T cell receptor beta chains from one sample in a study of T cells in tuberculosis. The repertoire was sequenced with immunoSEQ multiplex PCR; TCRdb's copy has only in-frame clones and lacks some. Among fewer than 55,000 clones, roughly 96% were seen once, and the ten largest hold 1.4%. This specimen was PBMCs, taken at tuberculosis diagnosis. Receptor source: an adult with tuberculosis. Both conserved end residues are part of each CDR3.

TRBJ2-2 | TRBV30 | CAWSVRRGLAGGPIRHTGELFF
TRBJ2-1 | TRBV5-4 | CASNRGAGDIRKVSYNEQFF
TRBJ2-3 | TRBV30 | CAWSGGLAGTDTQYF
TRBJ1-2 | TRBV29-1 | CSATGDYGYTF
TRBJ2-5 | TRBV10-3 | CATSRGAKGETQYF
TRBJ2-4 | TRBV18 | CASSVGEAKNIQYF
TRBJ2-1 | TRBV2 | CASSVTSGSGVFF
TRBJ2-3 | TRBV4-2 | CASSQDRGGRRDTQYF
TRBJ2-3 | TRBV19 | CASNPGHTTDTQYF
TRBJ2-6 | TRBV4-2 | CASSQGPGANVLTF
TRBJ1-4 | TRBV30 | CAWSADPGQGGEKLFF
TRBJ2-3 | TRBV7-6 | CASSTQSGFTDTQYF
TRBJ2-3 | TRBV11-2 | CASSSWTWAGGPDTQYF